The sequence of this TCR beta chain was determined in a study of cytomegalovirus exposure and HLA in healthy donors. Findings of the study overall: Excluded: some indistinguishable V segments such as TRBV6-2 and TRBV6-3. Compared with the approximately 700-donor mean, an Asian-associated ancestry cluster reportedly had fewer N-insertions, according to a later analysis. Using a false discovery rate of 0.05, a later analysis showed that fewer than 20,000 TCR beta sequences were associated with HLA alleles. Previously analyzed data showed that most TCR beta V segments were productive at a frequency of about 87% or about 30%.

Trimming left V 0 bases short and J 1 base short, with 7 bases between. Germline V gene lookup returns CDR1 LGHNA and CDR2 YSLEER. This CDR3 is 14 amino acids long. Notes on this clone: Its matching antigen is unknown.

Primers: 60 Vbeta forward and 13 Jbeta reverse. The method was immunoSEQ multiplex PCR; TCRdb's version includes in-frame clones alone and lacks a portion of them. Here the sample spans around 91,000 clones, 64% being singletons. The sequenced material came from PBMCs. This chain links TRBV4-3 with TRBJ2-7; D might be TRBD1 (5 bases). The origin of this receptor is a human donor in good health. CDR3 nucleotide sequence: TGCGCCAGCAGCCAAGAACCAGGGTCCTACGAGCAGTACTTC. This codes for CASSQEPGSYEQYF.